Shown below are 27 T cell receptor beta chains from a single sample sequenced in a study of PD-L1 blockade in urothelial cancer. The protocol was immunoSEQ multiplex PCR, while the TCRdb copy is restricted to in-frame clones and leaves out a portion. The sample contains 20,000 to 25,000 clones, around 87% of which appear only once. The sequences come from PBMCs, collected around atezolizumab (anti-PD-L1) treatment. These receptors were obtained from a woman aged 55-75 years with urothelial cancer.

This CDR3 reads CASSLGAAVYGYTF. The CDR3 DNA reads TGTGCCAGCAGTTTAGGGGCGGCAGTCTATGGCTACACCTTC. The J gene is TRBJ1-2, the V gene TRBV28; D is perhaps TRBD1 (5 bases). This CDR3 spans 14 amino acids. Trimming left V 2 bases short and J 4 bases short, with 11 bases between. Germline CDR1 is MDHEN and CDR2 is SYDVKM.

The V gene is TRBV19, the J gene TRBJ2-7; 12 bases line up with TRBD1. The CDR3 sequence is 15 residues long. Looked up from germline, CDR1 is LNHDA and CDR2 is SQIVND (reference sequence). V was clipped by 3 bases and J by 4 bases; unmatched bases: 4. CDR3 in DNA: TGTGCCAGTAGTATGGGGACAGGGGGCTTTTACGAGCAGTACTTC. It encodes CASSMGTGGFYEQYF.

This chain uses TRBV29-1 with TRBJ2-2, with TRBD1 matching 7 bases. Losses at the gene ends were 7 bases for V and 0 bases for J; bases not matched to a gene: 2. CDR1 SQVTM and CDR2 ANQGSEA come from the germline V gene. The length of the CDR3 is 13 residues. CDR3: CSAGTANTGELFF. The CDR3 DNA sequence: TGCAGCGCCGGGACAGCGAACACCGGGGAGCTGTTTTTT.

The chain couples TRBV6-1 to TRBJ2-3; 14 bases align to TRBD2. From germline, CDR1 is MNHNS and CDR2 SASEGT. V lost 6 bases, J lost 7 bases, and 6 bases stayed unmatched. This CDR3 is 15 amino acids long. CDR3: CASSETSGRGNTQYF. The DNA for the CDR3 is TGTGCCAGCAGCGAGACTAGCGGGAGGGGTAATACGCAGTATTTT.

The V gene is TRBV9, the J gene TRBJ1-4; D gene unclear. Trimming pared 0 bases from V and 3 bases from J, leaving 9 bases between. Germline CDR1 reads SGDLS; CDR2 reads YYNGEE. The CDR3 is made up of 15 amino acids. The CDR3 loop reads CASSVEAAPNEKLFF. In DNA form, the CDR3 reads TGTGCCAGCAGCGTAGAGGCGGCCCCTAATGAAAAACTGTTTTTT.

The V gene is TRBV11-2, the J gene TRBJ2-1; TRBD2 aligns across 14 bases. Losses at the gene ends were 3 bases for V and 6 bases for J; bases not matched to a gene: 4. There are 16 residues in the CDR3. Germline V gives CDR1 SGHAT, CDR2 FQNNGV. The CDR3 region has the DNA TGTGCCAGCAGCTTCGGGACTAGCGGGAGCGGCAATGAGCAGTTCTTC. Translating gives CASSFGTSGSGNEQFF.

The chain's CDR3 is CASSEETSGSNEQFF. Written as DNA, the CDR3 is TGTGCCAGCAGTGAAGAAACTAGCGGGAGCAATGAGCAGTTCTTC. The chain employs TRBV6-4 and TRBJ2-1, with 11 bases that match TRBD2. V gave up 3 bases and J gave up 6 bases; unmatched junction bases: 4. The germline V gene encodes CDR1 MRHNA and CDR2 SNTAGT. This CDR3 has 15 amino acids.

DNA of the CDR3: TGTGCCAGCAGCCTTTGGTCAGGGGAAGAGACCCAGTACTTC. Translated: CASSLWSGEETQYF. The chain combines TRBV11-2 with TRBJ2-5; tentative D call: TRBD1 (6 bases). The CDR3 loop spans 14 amino acids. Trimming shortened V by 5 bases and J by 3 bases, and 13 bases separated the two germline ends. Germline V lookup: CDR1 SGHAT, CDR2 FQNNGV.

The CDR3 protein is CASSTTGEGDYGYTF. The CDR3 nucleotides read TGTGCCAGCAGTACTACGGGGGAGGGGGACTATGGCTACACCTTC. V and J are TRBV28 and TRBJ1-2; D is perhaps TRBD1 (6 bases). Trimming shortened V by 5 bases and J by 3 bases, and 16 bases separated the two germline ends. Germline assignment: CDR1 MDHEN and CDR2 SYDVKM. The CDR3 sequence is 15 residues long.

V usage is TRBV4-3 and J usage is TRBJ1-1; a possible D gene is TRBD1 (6 bases). Trimming removed 0 bases at V and 4 bases at J, with 9 bases between. Germline V gene lookup returns CDR1 LGHNA and CDR2 YSLEER. The CDR3 length is 14 residues. The CDR3 DNA is TGCGCCAGCAGCCAAGATCAGGGGACCACTGAAGCTTTCTTT. Translation: CASSQDQGTTEAFF.

CDR3 bases: TGTGCCAGCAGCTACCGGGCGGGTGGCTACACCTTC. Translation: CASSYRAGGYTF. The rearrangement links TRBV6-5 to TRBJ1-2, with no clear D. Trimming left V 6 bases short and J 7 bases short, with 12 bases between. Germline CDR1 is MNHEY and CDR2 is SVGAGI. The CDR3 is 12 residues long.

This chain uses TRBV19 with TRBJ1-2, with 10 bases aligning to TRBD1. The CDR3 is 14 residues long. The germline CDR1 and CDR2 sequences are LNHDA and SQIVND (reference sequence). V lost 10 bases, J lost 4 bases, and 9 bases stayed unmatched. This chain's CDR3 is CATRDRGGVYGYTF. The CDR3, as DNA: TGTGCCACCCGGGACAGGGGTGGCGTCTATGGCTACACCTTC. Drawing the rest from reference TRBV19 and TRBJ1-2, the complete variable domain is DGGITQSPKYLFRKEGQNVTLSCEQNLNHDAMYWYRQDPGQGLRLIYYSQIVNDFQKGDIAEGYSVSREKKESFPLTVTSAQKNPTAFYLCATRDRGGVYGYTFGSGTRLTVV.

The CDR3 reads CASSPGIAYEQYF. The CDR3, as DNA: TGTGCCAGCAGCCCCGGGATAGCCTACGAGCAGTACTTC. The V call is TRBV5-5, the J call TRBJ2-7; the D gene is possibly TRBD2 (5 bases). This CDR3 has 13 amino acids. Germline V gene data show CDR1 as SGHKS and CDR2 as YYEKEE (reference sequence). V lost 4 bases and J 2 bases, leaving 10 bases between the germline ends.

The chain is built from TRBV5-6 and TRBJ1-3, with no clear D. The CDR3 has 15 residues. Trimming took off 0 bases at V and 0 bases at J, with 7 bases between the two ends. The germline V gene encodes CDR1 SGHDT and CDR2 YYEEEE. The CDR3 is CASSLGGSSGNTIYF. CDR3 in DNA: TGTGCCAGCAGCTTGGGCGGGAGCTCTGGAAACACCATATATTTT.

The chain couples TRBV10-1 to TRBJ2-1; TRBD2 agrees at 9 bases. Per the germline V gene, CDR1 is WNHNN and CDR2 is SYGVQD (reference sequence). This CDR3 has 16 amino acids. Trimming cost V 7 bases and J 4 bases; bases outside gene matches: 11. CDR3 loop: CASTSFCGRVYNEQFF. The CDR3 DNA is TGCGCCAGCACCTCGTTCTGCGGGAGGGTTTACAATGAGCAGTTCTTC.

The chain joins TRBV5-4 to TRBJ2-7, with 11 bases identical to TRBD2. V trimming: 4 bases; J trimming: 3 bases; junction bases outside the gene matches: 9. There are 16 residues in the CDR3. From germline, CDR1 is SGHNT and CDR2 YYREEE (reference sequence). The CDR3 DNA is TGTGCCAGCAGCCCCGGTGGGACTAGCGGAGTCTACGAGCAGTACTTC. It encodes CASSPGGTSGVYEQYF. The full variable domain, with the rest looked up from reference TRBV5-4 and TRBJ2-7, is ETGVTQSPTHLIKTRGQQVTLRCSSQSGHNTVSWYQQALGQGPQFIFQYYREEENGRGNFPPRFSGLQFPNYSSELNVNALELDDSALYLCASSPGGTSGVYEQYFGPGTRLTVT.

The chain carries TRBV7-6 and TRBJ2-1, with D possibly TRBD1 on 5 matching bases. V was pared by 1 base and J by 1 base, with 5 bases between. Germline V gene sequence: CDR1 SGHVS, CDR2 FNYEAQ. The CDR3 totals 14 residues. CDR3 residues: CASSLGQSYNEQFF. The CDR3 DNA sequence: TGTGCCAGCAGCTTAGGACAGTCCTACAATGAGCAGTTCTTC.

The chain joins TRBV5-4 to TRBJ2-7; 9 bases match TRBD2. CDR1 is SGHNT and CDR2 is YYREEE in the germline V gene (reference sequence). V was clipped by 0 bases and J by 0 bases; unmatched bases: 7. There are 17 residues in the CDR3. Here the CDR3 DNA reads TGTGCCAGCAGCTTGGAAGTACTAGCGGGTAACTCCTACGAGCAGTACTTC. It codes for CASSLEVLAGNSYEQYF.

This sequence joins TRBV7-8 and TRBJ2-1, with 11 bases identical to TRBD2. The V segment lost 5 bases and the J segment 2 bases; nucleotides outside the gene matches: 5. Per the germline V gene, CDR1 is SGHVS and CDR2 is FQNEAQ. The CDR3 is 16 amino acids. The CDR3 bases are TGTGCCAGCAGCGATCTAGCGGGAGGAGCCTACAATGAGCAGTTCTTC. Its translation: CASSDLAGGAYNEQFF.

J is TRBJ2-1 and V is TRBV7-8; 8 bases are shared with TRBD2. The germline CDR1 and CDR2 sequences are SGHVS and FQNEAQ. The CDR3 length is 14 residues. V lost 5 bases to trimming and J lost 8 bases; unmatched junction nucleotides: 8. The DNA for the CDR3 is TGTGCCAGCAGCCATACCGGGAGGGTAGATGAGCAGTTCTTC. This encodes CASSHTGRVDEQFF.

V usage is TRBV4-2 and J usage is TRBJ2-2; tentatively, D is TRBD2 (6 bases). Trimming stripped 1 base from V and 5 bases from J, with 11 bases between. CDR1 and CDR2 from the germline V gene are LGHNA and YNFKEQ. The CDR3 sequence is 15 residues long. The CDR3 spells CASSQVGGRTGELFF. The CDR3 nucleotides read TGTGCCAGCAGCCAAGTGGGGGGACGGACCGGGGAGCTGTTTTTT.

J is TRBJ2-7 and V is TRBV4-3; 9 bases agree with TRBD2. The V and J ends lost 0 bases and 2 bases, in that order; junction bases with no gene match: 5. CDR3 length: 16 residues. Germline V gives CDR1 LGHNA, CDR2 YSLEER. CDR3 sequence: CASSQDLAGATYEQYF. CDR3 bases: TGCGCCAGCAGCCAAGATTTAGCGGGAGCAACCTACGAGCAGTACTTC.

This chain uses TRBV2 with TRBJ2-7, with TRBD2 matching over 15 bases. CDR3 length: 17 residues. Germline CDR1 reads SNHLY; CDR2 reads FYNNEI. Trimming at V came to 7 bases and at J to 2 bases, leaving 9 bases not matched to a gene. CDR3: CASKRTSGRATPYEQYF. CDR3 bases: TGTGCCAGCAAGCGGACTAGCGGGAGGGCCACCCCCTACGAGCAGTACTTC. Supplemented by reference TRBV2 and TRBJ2-7, the full variable domain reads EPEVTQTPSHQVTQMGQEVILRCVPISNHLYFYWYRQILGQKVEFLVSFYNNEISEKSEIFDDQFSVERPDGSNFTLKIRSTKLEDSAMYFCASKRTSGRATPYEQYFGPGTRLTVT.

The J gene is TRBJ1-3, the V gene TRBV29-1, with TRBD1 identical over 7 bases. V lost 5 bases to trimming and J lost 2 bases; unmatched junction nucleotides: 6. CDR1 SQVTM and CDR2 ANQGSEA come from the germline V gene. The CDR3 is 14 amino acids. CDR3 DNA sequence: TGCAGCGTTCGCGGGACAGTCCCTGGAAACACCATATATTTT. Protein sequence: CSVRGTVPGNTIYF.

This clone was recorded only once. The genes are TRBV27 and TRBJ2-5, with D possibly matching TRBD1 (6 bases). The CDR3 consists of 15 residues. V was cut by 3 bases and J by 0 bases, with 11 bases left in between. Per germline, CDR1 MNHEY and CDR2 SMNVEV (reference sequence). In DNA form, the CDR3 reads TGTGCCAGCAGTTTCAGACAGGTCTACCAAGAGACCCAGTACTTC. Amino acid sequence: CASSFRQVYQETQYF.

The rearrangement uses TRBV7-2 and TRBJ1-3; D might be TRBD1 (6 bases). The CDR3 totals 16 residues. CDR1 and CDR2 (germline): SGHTA, FQGNSA. V lost 4 bases and J lost 2, with 15 bases in between. The CDR3 sequence: CASSSVGAGAGNTIYF. The CDR3 nucleotides are TGTGCCAGCAGCTCGGTTGGGGCAGGGGCTGGAAACACCATATATTTT.

This clone was detected a few times. The rearrangement uses TRBV5-1 and TRBJ2-1, with 8 positions matching TRBD2. The CDR3 length is 21 residues. Trimming cost V 1 base and J 5 bases; bases outside gene matches: 23. The V gene's germline CDR1 is SGHRS and CDR2 YFSETQ. The CDR3 protein is CASSLNRQSLISGIVNNEQFF. In nucleotides, the CDR3 is TGCGCCAGCAGCTTGAATAGACAGTCCCTAATTAGCGGGATAGTGAACAATGAGCAGTTCTTC.